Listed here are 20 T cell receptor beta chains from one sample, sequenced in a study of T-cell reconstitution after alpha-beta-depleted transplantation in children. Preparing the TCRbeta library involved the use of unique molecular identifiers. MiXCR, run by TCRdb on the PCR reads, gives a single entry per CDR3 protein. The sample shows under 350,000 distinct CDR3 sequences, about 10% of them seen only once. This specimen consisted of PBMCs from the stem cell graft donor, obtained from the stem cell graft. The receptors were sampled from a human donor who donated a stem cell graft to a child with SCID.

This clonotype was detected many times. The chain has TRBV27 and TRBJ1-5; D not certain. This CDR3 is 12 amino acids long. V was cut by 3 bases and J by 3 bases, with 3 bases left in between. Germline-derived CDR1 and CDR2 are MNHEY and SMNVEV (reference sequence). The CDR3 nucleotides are TGTGCCAGCAGTTTTCCCAATCAGCCCCAGCATTTT. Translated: CASSFPNQPQHF.

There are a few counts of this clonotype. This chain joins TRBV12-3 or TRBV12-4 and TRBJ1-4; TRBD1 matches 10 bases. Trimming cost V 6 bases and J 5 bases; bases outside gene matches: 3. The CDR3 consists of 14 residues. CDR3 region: CASRRQGANEKLFF. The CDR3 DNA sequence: TGTGCCAGCAGAAGACAGGGGGCGAATGAAAAACTGTTTTTT.

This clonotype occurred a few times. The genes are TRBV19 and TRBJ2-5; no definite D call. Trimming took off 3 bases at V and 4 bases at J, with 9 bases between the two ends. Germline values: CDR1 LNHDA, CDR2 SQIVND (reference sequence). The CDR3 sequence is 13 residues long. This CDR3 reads CASSILGRETQYF. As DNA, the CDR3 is TGTGCCAGTAGTATCCTAGGACGAGAGACCCAGTACTTC. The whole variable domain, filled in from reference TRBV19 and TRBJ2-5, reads DGGITQSPKYLFRKEGQNVTLSCEQNLNHDAMYWYRQDPGQGLRLIYYSQIVNDFQKGDIAEGYSVSREKKESFPLTVTSAQKNPTAFYLCASSILGRETQYFGPGTRLLVL.

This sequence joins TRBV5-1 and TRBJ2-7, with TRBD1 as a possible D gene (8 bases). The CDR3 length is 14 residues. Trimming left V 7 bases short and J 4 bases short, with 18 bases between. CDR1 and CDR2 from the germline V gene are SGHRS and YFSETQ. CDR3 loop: CASGEGQVGYEQYF. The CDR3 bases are TGCGCCAGCGGGGAGGGACAGGTTGGATACGAGCAGTACTTC.

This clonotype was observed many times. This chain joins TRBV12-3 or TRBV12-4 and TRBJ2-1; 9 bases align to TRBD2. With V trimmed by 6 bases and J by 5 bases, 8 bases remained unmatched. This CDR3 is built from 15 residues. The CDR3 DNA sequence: TGTGCCAGCAGACTAAGCGGGGGGCCCCACAATGAGCAGTTCTTC. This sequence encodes CASRLSGGPHNEQFF.

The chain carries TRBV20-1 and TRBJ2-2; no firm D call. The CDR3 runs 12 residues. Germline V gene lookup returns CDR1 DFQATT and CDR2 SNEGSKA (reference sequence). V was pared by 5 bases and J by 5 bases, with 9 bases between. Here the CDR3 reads CSAPDVTGELFF. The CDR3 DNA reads TGCAGTGCTCCAGACGTAACCGGGGAGCTGTTTTTT.

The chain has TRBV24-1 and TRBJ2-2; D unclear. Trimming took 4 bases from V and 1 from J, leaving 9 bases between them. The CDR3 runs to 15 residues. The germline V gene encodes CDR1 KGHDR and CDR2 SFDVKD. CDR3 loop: CATSDPNQNTGELFF. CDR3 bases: TGTGCCACCAGTGACCCGAACCAGAACACCGGGGAGCTGTTTTTT.

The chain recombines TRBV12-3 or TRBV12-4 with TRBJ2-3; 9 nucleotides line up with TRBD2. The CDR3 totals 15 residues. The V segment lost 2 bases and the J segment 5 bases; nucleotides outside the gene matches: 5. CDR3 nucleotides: TGTGCCAGCAGTTTACGCGGGGGGGCTATAGATACGCAGTATTTT. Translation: CASSLRGGAIDTQYF.

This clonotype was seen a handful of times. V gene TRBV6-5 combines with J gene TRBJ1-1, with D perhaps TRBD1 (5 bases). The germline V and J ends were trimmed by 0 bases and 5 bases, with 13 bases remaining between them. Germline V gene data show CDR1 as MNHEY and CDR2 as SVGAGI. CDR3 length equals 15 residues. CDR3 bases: TGTGCCAGCAGTTACTCTGGCAGGGCGAGAACTGAAGCTTTCTTT. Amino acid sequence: CASSYSGRARTEAFF.

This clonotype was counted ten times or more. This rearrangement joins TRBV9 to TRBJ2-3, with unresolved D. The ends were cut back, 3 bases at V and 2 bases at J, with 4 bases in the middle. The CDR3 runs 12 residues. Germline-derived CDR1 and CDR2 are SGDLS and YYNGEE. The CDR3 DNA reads TGTGCCAGCAGCGATCACACAGATACGCAGTATTTT. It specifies CASSDHTDTQYF.

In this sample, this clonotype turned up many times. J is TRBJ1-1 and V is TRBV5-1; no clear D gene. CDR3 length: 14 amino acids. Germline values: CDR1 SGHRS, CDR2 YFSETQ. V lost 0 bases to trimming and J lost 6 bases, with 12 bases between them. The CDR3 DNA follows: TGCGCCAGCAGCTTGGCTGGGCAAGGATCTGAAGCTTTCTTT. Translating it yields CASSLAGQGSEAFF.

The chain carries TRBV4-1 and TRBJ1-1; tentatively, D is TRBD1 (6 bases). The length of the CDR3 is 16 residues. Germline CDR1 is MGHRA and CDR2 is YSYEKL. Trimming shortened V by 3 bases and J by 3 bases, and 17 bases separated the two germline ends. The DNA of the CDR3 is TGCGCCAGCAGCCACCCGACAGGAGGAGGTGACACTGAAGCTTTCTTT. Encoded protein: CASSHPTGGGDTEAFF.

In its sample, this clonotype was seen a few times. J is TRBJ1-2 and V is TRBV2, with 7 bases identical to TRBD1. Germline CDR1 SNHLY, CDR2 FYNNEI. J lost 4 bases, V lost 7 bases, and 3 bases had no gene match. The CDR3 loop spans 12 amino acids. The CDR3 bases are TGTGCCAGCAAAGGGGGCGGCTATGGCTACACCTTC. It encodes CASKGGGYGYTF.

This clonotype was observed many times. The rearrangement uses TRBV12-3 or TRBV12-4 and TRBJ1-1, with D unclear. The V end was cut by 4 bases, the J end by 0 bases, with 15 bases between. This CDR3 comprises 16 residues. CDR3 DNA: TGTGCCAGCAGTTCAAACCTAGGGAGCATGAACACTGAAGCTTTCTTT. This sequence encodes CASSSNLGSMNTEAFF.

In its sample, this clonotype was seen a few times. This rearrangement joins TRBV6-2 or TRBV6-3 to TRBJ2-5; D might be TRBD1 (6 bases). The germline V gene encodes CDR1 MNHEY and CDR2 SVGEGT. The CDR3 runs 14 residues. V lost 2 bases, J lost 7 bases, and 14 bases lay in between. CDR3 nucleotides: TGTGCCAGCAGTTACGTCAGGGGATATGGGACCCAGTACTTC. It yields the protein CASSYVRGYGTQYF.

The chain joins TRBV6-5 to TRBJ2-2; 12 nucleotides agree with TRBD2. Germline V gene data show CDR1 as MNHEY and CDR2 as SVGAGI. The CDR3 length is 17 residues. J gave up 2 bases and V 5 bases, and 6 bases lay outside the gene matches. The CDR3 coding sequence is TGTGCCAGCAGTCCCATGACTAGCGGGGGAAACACCGGGGAGCTGTTTTTT. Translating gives CASSPMTSGGNTGELFF.

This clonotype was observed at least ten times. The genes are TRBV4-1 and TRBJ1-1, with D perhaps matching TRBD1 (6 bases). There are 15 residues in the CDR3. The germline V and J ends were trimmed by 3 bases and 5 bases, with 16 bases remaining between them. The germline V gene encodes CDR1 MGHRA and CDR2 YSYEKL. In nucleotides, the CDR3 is TGCGCCAGCAGCCAGAACAGGGCGAGGAGTACTGAAGCTTTCTTT. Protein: CASSQNRARSTEAFF.

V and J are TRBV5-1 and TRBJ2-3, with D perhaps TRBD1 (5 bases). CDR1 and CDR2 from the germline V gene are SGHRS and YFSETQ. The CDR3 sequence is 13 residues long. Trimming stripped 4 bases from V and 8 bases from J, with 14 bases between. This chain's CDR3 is CASSQRAGATQYF. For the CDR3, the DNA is TGCGCCAGCAGCCAAAGGGCTGGGGCTACGCAGTATTTT.

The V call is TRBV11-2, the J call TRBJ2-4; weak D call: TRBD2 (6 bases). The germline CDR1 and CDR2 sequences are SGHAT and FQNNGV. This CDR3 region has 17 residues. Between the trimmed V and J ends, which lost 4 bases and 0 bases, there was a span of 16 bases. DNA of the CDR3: TGTGCCAGCAGCTCCTTCGGGACTGCTCTAGCCAAAAACATTCAGTACTTC. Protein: CASSSFGTALAKNIQYF.

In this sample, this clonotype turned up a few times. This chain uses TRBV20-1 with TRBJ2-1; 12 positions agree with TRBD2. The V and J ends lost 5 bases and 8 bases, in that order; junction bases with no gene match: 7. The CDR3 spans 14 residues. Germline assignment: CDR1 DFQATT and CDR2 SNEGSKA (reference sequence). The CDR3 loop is CSAAASGGADEQFF. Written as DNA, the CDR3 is TGCAGTGCTGCCGCTAGCGGGGGGGCGGATGAGCAGTTCTTC.